In its sample, the clone carrying this TCR beta chain was seen once. These data come from a study of blood T cell repertoires in COVID-19. Across the study: There were acute and convalescent COVID-19 samples, and they came from the United States, Italy and Spain. Sample material is recorded as cDNA or gDNA derived from T cells, B-cell-depleted T cells, or PBMCs.

Trimming shortened V by 8 bases and J by 7 bases, and 17 bases separated the two germline ends. This CDR3 region has 13 residues. Germline V gene sequence: CDR1 MDHEN, CDR2 SYDVKM. Original handling: Amplification from reference gene primers served as the basis for estimated nucleated cell counts. This table comes from immunoSEQ multiplex PCR, and its TCRdb copy is limited to in-frame clones, with some not included. Clone size and V and J calls were adopted from that table, with D and trimming inferred from the DNA. The sample comprises hundreds of thousands of clones, 70% to 90% of which are singletons, and roughly 3% rests with the top ten.

Sequenced sample: peripheral blood. The sequence was obtained from a man between 18 and 35 years old with active or convalescent COVID-19. The rearrangement uses TRBV28 and TRBJ1-2, with a possible D match to TRBD1 (5 bases). CDR3 sequence (DNA): TGTGCCAGCGGTCGCCGGACAAGGGGTGGCTACACCTTC. It specifies CASGRRTRGGYTF.